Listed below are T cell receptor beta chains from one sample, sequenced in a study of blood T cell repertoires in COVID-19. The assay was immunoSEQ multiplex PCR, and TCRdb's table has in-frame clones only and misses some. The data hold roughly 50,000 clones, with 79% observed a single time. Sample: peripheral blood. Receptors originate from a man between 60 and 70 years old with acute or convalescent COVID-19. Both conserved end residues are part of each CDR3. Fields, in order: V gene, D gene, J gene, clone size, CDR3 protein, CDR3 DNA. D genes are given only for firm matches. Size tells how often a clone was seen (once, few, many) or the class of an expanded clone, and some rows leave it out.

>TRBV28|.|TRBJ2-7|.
CASRRGEMTYEQYF
TGTGCCAGCAGACGTGGGGAGATGACTTACGAGCAGTACTTC
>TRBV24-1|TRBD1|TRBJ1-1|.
CATTQGAEAFF
TGTGCCACCACTCAGGGGGCCGAAGCTTTCTTT
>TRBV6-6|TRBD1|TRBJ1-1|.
CASSDSTGGGTEAFF
TGTGCCAGCAGTGATTCGACAGGGGGTGGAACTGAAGCTTTCTTT
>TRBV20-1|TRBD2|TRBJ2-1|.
CSASSGAAYNEQFF
TGCAGTGCTAGTAGCGGGGCCGCGTACAATGAGCAGTTCTTC
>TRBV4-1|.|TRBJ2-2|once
CASSQGSAFTGELFF
TGCGCCAGCAGCCAAGGTAGCGCCTTCACCGGGGAGCTGTTTTTT
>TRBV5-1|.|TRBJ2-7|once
CASSLDRYEQYF
TGCGCCAGCAGCTTGGACAGGTACGAGCAGTACTTC
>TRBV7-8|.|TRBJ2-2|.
CASSLAGGYGELFF
TGTGCCAGCAGCTTAGCGGGGGGATACGGGGAGCTGTTTTTT
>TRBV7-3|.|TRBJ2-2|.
CASSSTNTGELFF
TGTGCCAGCAGCTCTACTAACACCGGGGAGCTGTTTTTT
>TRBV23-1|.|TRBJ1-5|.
CASSQSPDRFSPISNQPQHF
TGCGCCAGCAGTCAATCCCCAGACAGGTTCTCTCCAATAAGCAATCAGCCCCAGCATTTT
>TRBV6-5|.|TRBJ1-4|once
CASSYSTGVGEKLFF
TGTGCCAGCAGTTACTCGACCGGGGTCGGTGAAAAACTGTTTTTT
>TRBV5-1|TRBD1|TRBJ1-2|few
CASSGTVPNYGYTF
TGCGCCAGCAGCGGGACAGTGCCAAACTATGGCTACACCTTC
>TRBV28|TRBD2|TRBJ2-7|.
CASTRLAGFYEQYF
TGTGCCAGCACTCGACTAGCGGGTTTCTACGAGCAGTACTTC
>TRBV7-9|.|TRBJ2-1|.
CASSLTFPTEDYNEQFF
TGTGCCAGCAGCTTAACCTTCCCGACAGAAGATTACAATGAGCAGTTCTTC
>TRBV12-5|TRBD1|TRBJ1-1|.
CASGLETGTAFF
TGTGCTAGTGGTTTGGAGACAGGGACAGCTTTCTTT
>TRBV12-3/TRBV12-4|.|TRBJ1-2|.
CASSRVGARGYTF
TGTGCCAGCAGTAGGGTGGGGGCTCGCGGCTACACCTTC
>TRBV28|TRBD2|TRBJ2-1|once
CASMREARYNEQFF
TGTGCCAGCATGCGGGAGGCACGTTACAATGAGCAGTTCTTC
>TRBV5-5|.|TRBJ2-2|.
CASTGGPGELFF
TGTGCCAGCACCGGGGGACCCGGGGAGCTGTTTTTT